The 21 T cell receptor beta chains listed next were all sequenced from one sample in a study of vaccination and CD4 T cells after COVID-19. With the Oncomine TCR Beta short-read assay, DNA from cultured CD4+ T cells was sequenced. MiXCR, applied by TCRdb to the PCR reads, yields one record per CDR3 protein. The profile shows some 13,000 distinct CDR3 sequences, 40% to 65% of them singletons. Treatment here: roughly ten-day PBMC culture with coronavirus spike peptide pools or control peptides (ViraFEST assay). No antigen is known for these receptors. Sample: CD4+ T cells from blood, cultured in vitro. These receptors originate from a human donor who had recovered from COVID-19.

The chain couples TRBV20-1 to TRBJ1-1, with D uncertain. Trimming left V 6 bases short and J 3 bases short, with 11 bases between. Germline V gene data show CDR1 as DFQATT and CDR2 as SNEGSKA (reference sequence). This CDR3 region has 12 residues. CDR3 protein: CSAKDMDTEAFF. CDR3 sequence (DNA): TGCAGTGCCAAAGACATGGACACTGAAGCTTTCTTT.

This chain connects TRBV19 to TRBJ2-1; 9 nucleotides agree with TRBD1. Germline V gene sequence: CDR1 LNHDA, CDR2 SQIVND (reference sequence). The CDR3 consists of 16 residues. J gave up 10 bases and V 7 bases, and 17 bases lay outside the gene matches. CDR3 coding DNA: TGTGCCAGTACCCCCCGGGGCGGGACAGGGAACGGGGAGCAGTTCTTC. Translation gives CASTPRGGTGNGEQFF.

The chain uses TRBV20-1 and TRBJ1-5; 9 nucleotides match TRBD1. The V gene's germline CDR1 is DFQATT and CDR2 SNEGSKA (reference sequence). The CDR3 sequence is 13 residues long. J was trimmed by 4 bases and V by 6 bases; bases with no gene match: 4. CDR3 sequence reads: CSALGTGNQPQHF. CDR3 bases: TGCAGTGCCCTCGGGACAGGGAATCAGCCCCAGCATTTT.

This clonotype has only one observation. CDR3: CASSLGLGGEKLFF. The CDR3 bases are TGTGCCAGCAGTTTGGGACTGGGTGGGGAAAAACTGTTTTTT. The chain joins TRBV28 to TRBJ1-4; D might be TRBD1 (5 bases). CDR1 and CDR2 from the germline V gene are MDHEN and SYDVKM. CDR3 length: 14 residues. V dropped 3 bases and J dropped 8 bases, with 13 bases sitting between them.

The chain carries TRBV29-1 and TRBJ1-2; D remains ambiguous. The germline V gene encodes CDR1 SQVTM and CDR2 ANQGSEA. V was cut by 7 bases and J by 4 bases, with 13 bases left in between. The CDR3 covers 12 residues. CDR3 loop: CSAIEGGYGYTF. CDR3 sequence (DNA): TGCAGCGCTATTGAGGGCGGCTATGGCTACACCTTC.

The table lists this clonotype with a count of one. V is TRBV28 and J is TRBJ2-7; TRBD2 matches 10 bases. The CDR3 is 15 residues long. CDR1 MDHEN and CDR2 SYDVKM come from the germline V gene. The V gene end was trimmed by 7 bases and the J gene end by 4 bases; junction bases not matched to a gene: 10. The CDR3 protein is CASTPSTSGTYEQYF. The DNA of the CDR3 is TGTGCCAGCACCCCCTCAACTAGCGGGACATACGAGCAGTACTTC.

The rearrangement joins TRBV6-1 to TRBJ1-1; D gene ambiguous. The CDR3 has 14 residues. Germline V gene data show CDR1 as MNHNS and CDR2 as SASEGT. Trimming stripped 6 bases from V and 5 bases from J, with 16 bases between. The CDR3 nucleotides are TGTGCCAGCAGCACTCTTACACTGACAACTGAAGCTTTCTTT. The encoded protein is CASSTLTLTTEAFF.

This clonotype was seen a few times. The chain carries TRBV7-9 and TRBJ1-1; the match to TRBD1 covers 8 bases. Germline CDR1 is SEHNR and CDR2 is FQNEAQ (reference sequence). The CDR3 totals 15 residues. J gave up 1 base and V 5 bases, and 6 bases lay outside the gene matches. The DNA of the CDR3 is TGTGCCAGCAGCCCTCAGGGGGCCAAGAACACTGAAGCTTTCTTT. Its translation: CASSPQGAKNTEAFF.

The chain couples TRBV10-3 to TRBJ1-1, with 7 bases lining up with TRBD1. Germline V gives CDR1 ENHRY, CDR2 SYGVKD. The CDR3 has 13 amino acids. V shed 7 bases, J shed 5 bases, and the junction held 7 bases outside the gene matches. Written as DNA, the CDR3 is TGTGCCATCAAACCCGGGACAGAGACTGAAGCTTTCTTT. Translating gives CAIKPGTETEAFF.

This clonotype was counted between two and nine times. The rearrangement joins TRBV6-4 to TRBJ1-5, with 8 bases aligning to TRBD1. With 7 bases clipped from V and 0 bases from J, the junction kept 20 bases outside the gene matches. The CDR3 covers 20 residues. Germline loops: CDR1 MRHNA, CDR2 SNTAGT. In DNA form, the CDR3 reads TGTGCCAGCACCCCGACCGCCTTGGACAGGGCAAATTATAGCAATCAGCCCCAGCATTTT. It encodes CASTPTALDRANYSNQPQHF.

J is TRBJ2-7 and V is TRBV21-1. TRBV21-1 is deemed a pseudogene. This CDR3 is built from 13 residues. CDR3 amino acids: CASSKARPYEQYF. As DNA, the CDR3 is TGTGCCAGCAGCAAAGCCCGACCCTACGAGCAGTACTTC.

V is TRBV20-1 and J is TRBJ1-5; 8 bases agree with TRBD1. The V segment lost 6 bases and the J segment 5 bases; nucleotides outside the gene matches: 12. The CDR3 runs to 15 residues. Germline loops: CDR1 DFQATT, CDR2 SNEGSKA (reference sequence). CDR3 nucleotide sequence: TGCAGTGCCAGGGGGCTAGGAACAGGTTATCAGCCCCAGCATTTT. Protein: CSARGLGTGYQPQHF.

The chain has TRBV7-2 and TRBJ2-1; tentatively, D is TRBD2 (6 bases). This CDR3 contains 17 residues. Germline-derived CDR1 and CDR2 are SGHTA and FQGNSA. V was cut by 0 bases and J by 4 bases, with 16 bases left in between. The CDR3 DNA is TGTGCCAGCAGCTTAGCAGAACTAGCCGCAGGATACAATGAGCAGTTCTTC. It is translated as CASSLAELAAGYNEQFF.

The V call is TRBV20-1, the J call TRBJ2-6, with a weak D call TRBD1 (6 bases). Germline CDR1 is DFQATT and CDR2 is SNEGSKA (reference sequence). This CDR3 contains 17 residues. Trimming removed 3 bases from V and 7 bases from J, with 22 bases in between. CDR3 coding DNA: TGCAGTGCTAGTCTAGTAAGGCAATCAGGGGCCGCCAACGTCCTGACTTTC. Amino acid sequence: CSASLVRQSGAANVLTF.

The chain uses TRBV10-3 and TRBJ1-1; 9 bases line up with TRBD1. V was pared by 10 bases and J by 3 bases, with 12 bases of the junction left unmatched. Germline V gives CDR1 ENHRY, CDR2 SYGVKD. This CDR3 is 15 amino acids long. CDR3 loop: CATGGTGRGDTEAFF. For the CDR3, the DNA is TGTGCCACCGGTGGGACAGGGAGGGGGGACACTGAAGCTTTCTTT.

The V call is TRBV7-8, the J call TRBJ1-5; D is unresolved. Germline CDR1 and CDR2: SGHVS and FQNEAQ. The V gene lost 7 bases and the J gene lost 4 bases, with 14 bases spanning the gap. This CDR3 spans 14 amino acids. This chain's CDR3 is CASTVGAGNQPQHF. CDR3 in DNA: TGTGCCAGCACCGTTGGCGCGGGAAATCAGCCCCAGCATTTT. The whole variable domain, filled in from reference TRBV7-8 and TRBJ1-5, reads GAGVSQSPRYKVAKRGQDVALRCDPISGHVSLFWYQQALGQGPEFLTYFQNEAQLDKSGLPSDRFFAERPEGSVSTLKIQRTQQEDSAVYLCASTVGAGNQPQHFGDGTRLSIL.

This sequence joins TRBV28 and TRBJ1-5; 7 positions match TRBD1. The V gene's germline CDR1 is MDHEN and CDR2 SYDVKM. The CDR3 extends over 16 amino acids. J lost 5 bases, V lost 6 bases, and 13 bases had no gene match. CDR3 in amino acids: CASSPTPGQIYQPQHF. In DNA, the CDR3 is TGTGCCAGCAGCCCAACACCGGGACAGATTTATCAGCCCCAGCATTTT.

This clonotype was recorded once. The chain joins TRBV4-1 to TRBJ1-2, with TRBD1 matching over 8 bases. V dropped 0 bases and J dropped 6; count of bases not matched to a gene: 9. CDR1 is MGHRA, CDR2 YSYEKL, per germline. The CDR3 totals 16 residues. The CDR3 here is CASSQDRTGTLNGYTF. CDR3 nucleotides: TGCGCCAGCAGCCAAGACAGGACAGGGACCTTGAATGGCTACACCTTC.

The chain employs TRBV10-1 and TRBJ1-2, with D possibly matching TRBD1 (6 bases). Per germline, CDR1 WNHNN and CDR2 SYGVQD (reference sequence). V was cut by 5 bases and J by 7 bases, with 23 bases left in between. CDR3 length equals 16 residues. CDR3: CASSQGARGTRLGYTF. In DNA, the CDR3 is TGCGCCAGCAGTCAAGGGGCAAGGGGGACCCGGCTTGGCTACACCTTC.

The genes are TRBV28 and TRBJ1-2, with D maybe TRBD1 (5 bases). The CDR3 is 14 amino acids. V gave up 3 bases and J gave up 2 bases, with 10 bases separating them. Germline assignment: CDR1 MDHEN and CDR2 SYDVKM. CDR3 region: CASSFGRDNYGYTF. CDR3 DNA: TGTGCCAGCAGTTTTGGCAGGGACAACTATGGCTACACCTTC.

V and J are TRBV28 and TRBJ2-5; the match to TRBD2 covers 12 bases. The CDR3 runs to 14 residues. The V segment lost 4 bases and the J segment 5 bases; nucleotides outside the gene matches: 2. CDR1 is MDHEN and CDR2 is SYDVKM in the germline V gene. CDR3 in amino acids: CASSSLAGGETQYF. In DNA, the CDR3 is TGTGCCAGCAGTTCCCTAGCGGGAGGGGAGACCCAGTACTTC.